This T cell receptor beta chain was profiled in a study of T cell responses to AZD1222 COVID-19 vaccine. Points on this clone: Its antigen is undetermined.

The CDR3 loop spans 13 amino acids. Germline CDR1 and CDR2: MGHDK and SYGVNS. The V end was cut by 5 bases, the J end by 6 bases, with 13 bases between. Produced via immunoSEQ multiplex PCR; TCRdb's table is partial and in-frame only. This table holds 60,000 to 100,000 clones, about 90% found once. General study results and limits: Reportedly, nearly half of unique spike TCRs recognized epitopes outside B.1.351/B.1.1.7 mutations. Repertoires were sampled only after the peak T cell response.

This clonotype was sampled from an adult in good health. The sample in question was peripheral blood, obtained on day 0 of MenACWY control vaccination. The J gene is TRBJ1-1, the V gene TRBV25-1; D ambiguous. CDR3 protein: CASSKHGPPEAFF. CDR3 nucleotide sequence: TGTGCCAGCAGTAAACACGGCCCCCCTGAAGCTTTCTTT.